This T cell receptor (beta chain) emerged from a study of blood T cell repertoires in COVID-19 (dated by TCRdb to the early 2020s). Some background on the complete study: Samples covering the acute and convalescent phases of COVID-19 were provided by collaborators in the United States, Italy and Spain. The prospective study material was composed of cDNA or gDNA derived from T cells, B-cell-depleted T cells, or PBMCs. The samples were drawn from two sources: the first 160 participants of the ongoing ImmuneRACE study, and some 1,300 subjects contributed by 6 global collaborators. Subjects who had been exposed to COVID-19, were actively infected with it, or had recovered from it provided the deeply sampled blood TCRbeta repertoires that made up the dataset. A de-identified subject ID, COVID-19 status, age in years and sex were almost always included in the sample metadata. The repertoires were released in a freely available public database intended as a resource for research on the immune response to SARS-CoV-2. Where HLA class I and class II types were available, the types were taken from metadata supplied by the sample provider, not from assay-based typing. Study-wide findings and limitations: Clinical and demographic metadata were provided uncurated, with the amount varying by source and participant.

The CDR3 spans 15 residues, from the cysteine through the phenylalanine. Only the CDR3 part of the read is kept: 45 bases, read in frame from the first base. The germline V gene yields SGHTA for CDR1 and FQGNSA for CDR2. Trimming removed 4 bases from V and 9 bases from J; the gene matches leave 9 bases unexplained. Each collaborating institution followed its own protocols to collect whole blood in K2EDTA tubes. For TCRbeta analysis, collaborator samples were shipped as frozen whole blood, as isolated PBMCs, or as DNA extracted from either sample type. TCRbeta CDR3 regions were amplified from genomic DNA by means of the immunoSEQ Assay, a bias-controlled multiplex PCR. Under the source paper's analysis protocol: Within the assay, amplification of reference gene primers was used to estimate how many nucleated cells each sample contained. To quantify the absolute abundance of each unique TCRbeta CDR3 rearrangement, sequence reads were collapsed and filtered. For each sample, productive Simpson clonality was calculated as the square root of Simpson's diversity index over productive rearrangements. TCRdb holds this immuneACCESS table with in-frame rearrangements only. Some clones are missing; in checked studies, unresolved V genes explain under half, and the rest has no known cause. The V and J calls and clone size are taken from that table; D and trimming were inferred from the DNA. In all, the sample holds more than 25,000 clones, and roughly 65% of those were seen once. Clones ranked in the top ten supply less than 20% of the sample.

A note on this clone: Its antigen target is currently unknown. The sample holds no much larger clone one base away, and base qualities are not on file.

The sample comprised peripheral blood. The TCR was taken from a human donor in a cohort sampled during active COVID-19. The chain uses TRBV7-2 and TRBJ2-1; the junction holds 10 bases that match TRBD2. The DNA is TGTGCCAGCAGCTCAAAGAGCGGGGGGGCGAGTGAGCAGTTCTTC. Its protein is CASSSKSGGASEQFF.